These 25 T cell receptor beta chains were sequenced from one sample in a study of OX40 agonist ivuxolimab in advanced cancers. Sequenced by immunoSEQ multiplex PCR; TCRdb stores in-frame clones only, minus some. The sample has tens of thousands of clones, about 92% seen once. Sequencing was performed on CD4+ or CD8+ T cells sorted from blood, taken in a trial of the OX40 agonist ivuxolimab. The receptor set was obtained from an adult with an advanced solid tumor such as melanoma, head and neck, liver or kidney cancer.

The CDR3 sequence: CASIPDRGNQPQHF. The CDR3 nucleotides read TGTGCCAGCATTCCGGACAGGGGCAATCAGCCCCAGCATTTT. The chain combines TRBV2 with TRBJ1-5; TRBD1 matches at 8 bases. V gave up 7 bases and J gave up 2 bases; unmatched junction bases: 4. The CDR3 is made up of 14 amino acids. In germline, CDR1 is SNHLY, CDR2 FYNNEI.

This clone appeared a single time. The chain recombines TRBV15 with TRBJ2-7; no clear D gene. Trimming pared 9 bases from V and 6 bases from J, leaving 18 bases between. The V gene's germline CDR1 is LNHNV and CDR2 YYDKDF (reference sequence). CDR3 length: 13 residues. The CDR3 region has the DNA TGTGCCACAAGAAGGTCAGCTACGGGCGAGCAGTACGTC. It is translated as CATRRSATGEQYV.

The rearrangement links TRBV10-2 to TRBJ2-5, with D perhaps TRBD2 (7 bases). In germline, CDR1 is WSHSY, CDR2 SAAADI. V lost 3 bases, J lost 1 base, and 12 bases lay in between. The CDR3 is made up of 15 amino acids. The CDR3 loop is CASSDRGGSQETQYF. CDR3 nucleotides: TGCGCCAGCAGTGACCGCGGGGGCTCCCAAGAGACCCAGTACTTC.

CDR3 residues: CASTRDRGHTNEKLFF. CDR3 coding DNA: TGTGCCAGCACCCGGGACAGGGGGCATACTAATGAAAAACTGTTTTTT. V and J are TRBV2 and TRBJ1-4, with 12 positions matching TRBD1. From germline, CDR1 is SNHLY and CDR2 FYNNEI. The CDR3 contains 16 residues. Trimming at V came to 7 bases and at J to 2 bases, leaving 5 bases not matched to a gene.

This chain connects TRBV5-1 to TRBJ2-1; 7 bases are a match to TRBD2. The germline V gene has CDR1 SGHRS and CDR2 YFSETQ. CDR3 length: 13 residues. Trimming cost V 2 bases and J 5 bases; bases outside gene matches: 1. CDR3 residues: CASSLAGNNEQFF. The CDR3 nucleotides are TGCGCCAGCAGCTTAGCGGGAAACAATGAGCAGTTCTTC.

CDR3 amino acids: CASSVNNEQFF. CDR3 in DNA: TGTGCCAGCAGCGTGAACAATGAGCAGTTCTTC. This chain joins TRBV5-4 and TRBJ2-1; D ambiguous. The CDR3 extends over 11 amino acids. V was clipped by 4 bases and J by 5 bases, with 4 bases between them. Germline loops: CDR1 SGHNT, CDR2 YYREEE (reference sequence).

The J gene is TRBJ1-6, the V gene TRBV5-1, with a weak D call TRBD1 (5 bases). Trimming stripped 4 bases from V and 7 bases from J, with 15 bases between. Germline CDR1 SGHRS, CDR2 YFSETQ. The CDR3 extends over 15 amino acids. CDR3 nucleotides: TGCGCCAGCAGCATTACCGGGACGGAGAATTCACCCCTCCACTTT. This codes for CASSITGTENSPLHF.

The genes are TRBV2 and TRBJ1-5; D gene unclear. Trimming shortened V by 4 bases and J by 1 base, and 5 bases separated the two germline ends. The germline V gene has CDR1 SNHLY and CDR2 FYNNEI. This CDR3 comprises 13 residues. CDR3 in amino acids: CASSAESNQPQHF. The CDR3 DNA reads TGTGCCAGCAGTGCGGAAAGCAATCAGCCCCAGCATTTT.

The gene calls are TRBV15 and TRBJ1-1; 8 bases fit TRBD1. V was clipped by 3 bases and J by 5 bases; unmatched bases: 11. The germline gives CDR1 LNHNV, CDR2 YYDKDF (reference sequence). The CDR3 runs 16 residues. CDR3 DNA sequence: TGTGCCACCAGCAGGCCTCTTGGGACAGGAGGAACTGAAGCTTTCTTT. Amino acid sequence: CATSRPLGTGGTEAFF.

This chain uses TRBV2 with TRBJ1-1, with D maybe TRBD1 (5 bases). The CDR3 covers 15 residues. The V gene lost 6 bases and the J gene lost 1 base, with 15 bases spanning the gap. Germline loops: CDR1 SNHLY, CDR2 FYNNEI. The CDR3 region is CASRETGTPNTEAFF. The CDR3 DNA follows: TGTGCCAGCAGGGAGACCGGGACGCCGAACACTGAAGCTTTCTTT.

The chain uses TRBV7-8 and TRBJ1-5, with 12 bases aligning to TRBD1. Looked up from germline, CDR1 is SGHVS and CDR2 is FQNEAQ. After removal of 6 bases from V and 2 bases from J, the junction contained 14 bases not matched to a gene. The CDR3 runs 19 residues. CDR3 sequence (DNA): TGTGCCAGCAGAGGGGCCGGGACAGGGGGCGCCGGGGGCAATCAGCCCCAGCATTTT. It specifies CASRGAGTGGAGGNQPQHF.

The V call is TRBV11-3, the J call TRBJ2-1; 9 bases fit TRBD2. The V segment lost 8 bases and the J segment 12 bases; nucleotides outside the gene matches: 8. The CDR3 contains 12 residues. Germline V CDR1 and CDR2: SGHNT, YENEEA. The CDR3 DNA is TGTGCCAGCTCCAGGAGCGGGGGGCGGCAGTTCTTC. This translates into CASSRSGGRQFF.

This rearrangement joins TRBV5-8 to TRBJ2-1; no reliable D call. The CDR3 sequence is 13 residues long. Trimming cost V 4 bases and J 7 bases, with 12 bases left between them. The germline gives CDR1 SGHTS, CDR2 YDEGEE. CDR3 sequence reads: CASSPSNVNEQFF. The CDR3 region has the DNA TGTGCCAGCAGCCCCTCTAATGTGAATGAGCAGTTCTTC.

The V and J genes are TRBV6-1 and TRBJ2-1, with 8 bases identical to TRBD2. Per the germline V gene, CDR1 is MNHNS and CDR2 is SASEGT. The CDR3 runs 13 residues. V lost 6 bases to trimming and J lost 7 bases; unmatched junction nucleotides: 5. CDR3 bases: TGTGCCAGCAGGGCGGGGGGTCTAAATGAGCAGTTCTTC. Translated: CASRAGGLNEQFF.

The V and J genes are TRBV18 and TRBJ2-3; TRBD2 matches 9 bases. The junction had 6 bases not matched to a gene; V was cut back by 3 bases and J by 2 bases. This CDR3 spans 16 amino acids. Germline V CDR1 and CDR2: KGHSH, LQKENI. The CDR3 DNA sequence: TGTGCCAGCTCACCCCGGACTAGCGAGAACACAGATACGCAGTATTTT. This encodes CASSPRTSENTDTQYF.

This chain joins TRBV6-4 and TRBJ2-6; 7 positions agree with TRBD1. Germline V CDR1 and CDR2: MRHNA, SNTAGT. V lost 6 bases and J lost 0; bases outside the gene matches: 17. The CDR3 runs to 20 residues. CDR3 coding DNA: TGTGCCAGCAGGATTAACAGGGGCCCCAGGGGAAGCTCTGGGGCCAACGTCCTGACTTTC. Translated, it gives CASRINRGPRGSSGANVLTF.

The chain joins TRBV11-2 to TRBJ2-7; D uncertain. The V gene's germline CDR1 is SGHAT and CDR2 FQNNGV. Trimming left V 5 bases short and J 3 bases short, with 17 bases between. This CDR3 has 15 residues. This CDR3 reads CASSPLRSRVYEQYV. For the CDR3, the DNA is TGTGCCAGCAGCCCCTTGAGATCTAGGGTCTACGAGCAGTACGTC.

CDR3 residues: CASSEGETQYF. The CDR3 bases are TGTGCCAGCAGTGAAGGGGAGACCCAGTACTTC. The V gene is TRBV2, the J gene TRBJ2-5; unclear D gene. V dropped 1 base and J dropped 5 bases, with 2 bases sitting between them. The CDR3 has 11 residues. Germline V gene data show CDR1 as SNHLY and CDR2 as FYNNEI.

The rearrangement joins TRBV6-4 to TRBJ2-1; the match to TRBD1 covers 9 bases. V shed 8 bases and J 6 bases; nucleotides not matched to a gene: 8. The length of the CDR3 is 14 residues. Per the germline V gene, CDR1 is MRHNA and CDR2 is SNTAGT. The CDR3 loop is CASSRDRAGNEQFF. As DNA, the CDR3 is TGTGCCAGCTCCCGGGACAGGGCTGGCAATGAGCAGTTCTTC.

For this clone: Within the sample, other DNA sequences also encode this same CDR3. The chain employs TRBV4-1 and TRBJ2-1, with TRBD1 matching 10 bases. Germline V lookup: CDR1 MGHRA, CDR2 YSYEKL. The CDR3 totals 18 residues. Trimming took 2 bases from V and 2 from J; bases not matched to a gene: 9. The CDR3 nucleotides read TGCGCCAGCAGCCAACATCCTCCCGGGACAGGGGCCTACAATGAGCAGTTCTTC. It is translated as CASSQHPPGTGAYNEQFF.

The V gene is TRBV11-1, the J gene TRBJ2-1; the match to TRBD1 covers 10 bases. Trimming removed 5 bases from V and 4 bases from J; junction bases left unmatched: 5. This CDR3 contains 15 residues. Germline V gene lookup returns CDR1 SGHAT and CDR2 FQDESV (reference sequence). CDR3 protein: CASSPRQGAYNEQFF. For the CDR3, the DNA is TGTGCCAGCAGCCCCCGACAGGGGGCTTACAATGAGCAGTTCTTC.

The J gene is TRBJ1-1, the V gene TRBV7-9; D remains ambiguous. The CDR3 loop spans 14 amino acids. Germline CDR1 reads SEHNR; CDR2 reads FQNEAQ (reference sequence). The V end lost 5 bases, the J end lost 5 bases, and 15 bases lay between the germline ends. Here the CDR3 reads CASSTLIRRTEAFF. As DNA, the CDR3 is TGTGCCAGCAGCACCCTAATAAGAAGGACTGAAGCTTTCTTT.

This clone was counted once. Here the CDR3 reads CATAIRDRVQFEAFF. The CDR3 coding sequence is TGTGCCACCGCAATCCGGGACAGGGTCCAGTTCGAAGCTTTCTTT. The V gene is TRBV6-6, the J gene TRBJ1-1, with TRBD1 matching over 9 bases. J was trimmed by 8 bases and V by 10 bases; bases with no gene match: 17. Germline CDR1 and CDR2: MNHNY and SVGAGI (reference sequence). The length of the CDR3 is 15 residues.

This chain uses TRBV6-5 with TRBJ1-2; TRBD1 might be the D (5 bases). The CDR3 totals 14 residues. Trimming left V 6 bases short and J 5 bases short, with 16 bases between. Germline CDR1 and CDR2: MNHEY and SVGAGI. The DNA of the CDR3 is TGTGCCAGCAGGCCCGGGGCAGTCGCTTATGGCTACACCTTC. It translates to CASRPGAVAYGYTF.

The chain employs TRBV28 and TRBJ1-5, with D possibly TRBD1 on 6 matching bases. Germline V gives CDR1 MDHEN, CDR2 SYDVKM. Trimming took 6 bases from V and 3 from J, leaving 21 bases between them. There are 17 residues in the CDR3. The CDR3: CASRHPGGQGNNQPQHF. For the CDR3, the DNA is TGTGCCAGCAGGCACCCCGGGGGGCAGGGGAACAATCAGCCCCAGCATTTT.